What follows are 20 T cell receptor beta chains derived from one specimen sequenced in a study of blood T cell repertoires in COVID-19. Produced via immunoSEQ multiplex PCR; TCRdb's table is partial and in-frame only. Of about 45,000 clones listed, about 85% are singletons. What was sequenced was peripheral blood. These receptors were collected from a woman aged 80 or over with acute or convalescent COVID-19.

This sequence joins TRBV19 and TRBJ2-1; TRBD2 aligns across 12 bases. This CDR3 is 15 amino acids long. Germline trimming cut 5 bases from V and 6 bases from J; bases unmatched to any gene: 5. Germline CDR1 LNHDA, CDR2 SQIVND (reference sequence). The CDR3 is CASSLAGGQTNEQFF. CDR3 nucleotide sequence: TGTGCCAGTAGTCTAGCGGGAGGGCAGACCAATGAGCAGTTCTTC.

This sequence joins TRBV6-5 and TRBJ2-1; the D gene is possibly TRBD2 (5 bases). The germline gives CDR1 MNHEY, CDR2 SVGAGI. The V gene lost 6 bases and the J gene lost 5 bases, with 11 bases spanning the gap. The CDR3 consists of 13 residues. CDR3 loop: CASSLDGNNEQFF. The CDR3 DNA reads as TGTGCCAGCAGCCTGGACGGGAACAATGAGCAGTTCTTC.

The chain combines TRBV5-1 with TRBJ2-3; D unresolved. V gave up 4 bases and J gave up 0 bases, with 9 bases separating them. Germline loops: CDR1 SGHRS, CDR2 YFSETQ. The CDR3 spans 14 residues. The CDR3: CASSPLTSTDTQYF. The CDR3 coding sequence is TGCGCCAGCAGCCCCCTTACTAGCACAGATACGCAGTATTTT. Based on the CDR3 plus reference TRBV5-1 and TRBJ2-3, the full variable domain is KAGVTQTPRYLIKTRGQQVTLSCSPISGHRSVSWYQQTPGQGLQFLFEYFSETQRNKGNFPGRFSGRQFSNSRSEMNVSTLELGDSALYLCASSPLTSTDTQYFGPGTRLTVL.

This chain joins TRBV19 and TRBJ2-1; 7 bases map to TRBD2. Germline V gene sequence: CDR1 LNHDA, CDR2 SQIVND (reference sequence). This CDR3 is built from 16 residues. V dropped 5 bases and J dropped 8; count of bases not matched to a gene: 15. The CDR3 protein is CASSPWGLRQVDEQFF. In nucleotides, the CDR3 is TGTGCCAGTAGTCCCTGGGGACTAAGGCAGGTCGATGAGCAGTTCTTC.

The chain employs TRBV3-1 (or the pseudogene TRBV3-2) and TRBJ2-1; D perhaps matches TRBD2 (7 bases). CDR3 length equals 16 residues. V was clipped by 4 bases and J by 10 bases, with 23 bases between them. CDR1 LGHDT and CDR2 YNNKEL come from the germline V gene (reference sequence). The CDR3 DNA follows: TGTGCCAGCAGCCTTCCTGCAGGGGAGGGGCTCGACGAGCAGTTCTTC. Protein: CASSLPAGEGLDEQFF.

The CDR3 is CASSLAESRGSSGNTIYF. DNA for the CDR3: TGTGCCAGCAGCTTGGCGGAATCCAGGGGTTCGTCTGGAAACACCATATATTTT. The chain links TRBV5-4 to TRBJ1-3, with D maybe TRBD1 (6 bases). This CDR3 has 18 residues. Germline V lookup: CDR1 SGHNT, CDR2 YYREEE (reference sequence). The V end was cut by 0 bases, the J end by 1 base, with 17 bases between.

This clone was seen more than once but under ten times. This rearrangement joins TRBV27 to TRBJ1-1; TRBD1 agrees at 8 bases. This CDR3 is 15 amino acids long. The V gene's germline CDR1 is MNHEY and CDR2 SMNVEV (reference sequence). Trimming cost V 4 bases and J 3 bases; bases outside gene matches: 7. This chain's CDR3 is CASSYRTGRDTEAFF. CDR3 nucleotide sequence: TGTGCCAGCAGTTACCGGACAGGGAGGGACACTGAAGCTTTCTTT.

This clone was seen once. This chain connects TRBV19 to TRBJ1-1; D may be TRBD1 (5 bases). The CDR3 consists of 14 residues. Trimming shortened V by 3 bases and J by 4 bases, and 12 bases separated the two germline ends. CDR1 is LNHDA and CDR2 is SQIVND in the germline V gene (reference sequence). Here the CDR3 DNA reads TGTGCCAGTAGTATGTCTGGGGCAGGCACTGAAGCTTTCTTT. It codes for CASSMSGAGTEAFF.

The chain couples TRBV14 to TRBJ2-2; 7 nucleotides agree with TRBD2. CDR1 is SGHDN and CDR2 is FVKESK in the germline V gene. Trimming removed 2 bases from V and 4 bases from J; junction bases left unmatched: 13. This CDR3 contains 18 residues. The CDR3 coding sequence is TGTGCCAGCAGCCAACTACTAGCGCGAAATCAGGGCACCGGGGAGCTGTTTTTT. It encodes CASSQLLARNQGTGELFF.

The V call is TRBV5-1, the J call TRBJ2-7, with D hard to call. The CDR3 totals 13 residues. Germline V CDR1 and CDR2: SGHRS, YFSETQ. The germline V and J ends were trimmed by 0 bases and 3 bases, with 7 bases remaining between them. The CDR3 reads CASSLDQRYEQYF. CDR3 DNA sequence: TGCGCCAGCAGCTTGGATCAGCGCTACGAGCAGTACTTC.

This clone has more than one count but fewer than ten. The chain has TRBV25-1 and TRBJ2-3, with unresolved D. V lost 5 bases and J lost 0, with 6 bases in between. The germline V gene has CDR1 MGHDK and CDR2 SYGVNS. There are 13 residues in the CDR3. CDR3 in DNA: TGTGCCAGCAGTCCGACTAGCACAGATACGCAGTATTTT. Its translation is CASSPTSTDTQYF. The full variable domain, its missing parts supplied by reference TRBV25-1 and TRBJ2-3, is EADIYQTPRYLVIGTGKKITLECSQTMGHDKMYWYQQDPGMELHLIHYSYGVNSTEKGDLSSESTVSRIRTEHFPLTLESARPSHTSQYLCASSPTSTDTQYFGPGTRLTVL.

This chain uses TRBV18 with TRBJ1-1, with D hard to call. The CDR3 has 16 amino acids. Trimming removed 0 bases from V and 4 bases from J, with 15 bases in between. From germline, CDR1 is KGHSH and CDR2 LQKENI. The chain's CDR3 is CASSPPHQTRSTEAFF. In nucleotides, the CDR3 is TGTGCCAGCTCACCACCCCACCAGACCCGGAGCACTGAAGCTTTCTTT. Full variable domain (remainder filled in from reference TRBV18 and TRBJ1-1): NAGVMQNPRHLVRRRGQEARLRCSPMKGHSHVYWYRQLPEEGLKFMVYLQKENIIDESGMPKERFSAEFPKEGPSILRIQQVVRGDSAAYFCASSPPHQTRSTEAFFGQGTRLTVV.

This clone was detected once. The V and J genes are TRBV10-1 and TRBJ1-1; 8 bases line up with TRBD1. The V segment lost 9 bases and the J segment 1 base; nucleotides outside the gene matches: 7. CDR1 and CDR2 (germline): WNHNN, SYGVQD (reference sequence). CDR3 size: 14 residues. In DNA, the CDR3 is TGCGCCAGTATGCCTGGACAGGGGAACACTGAAGCTTTCTTT. It codes for CASMPGQGNTEAFF.

The CDR3 DNA is TGTGCCAGCAGCCAAGGAGCTTTAGAAGCGTGGGAGCAGTTCTTC. This translates into CASSQGALEAWEQFF. The chain combines TRBV3-1 (or the pseudogene TRBV3-2) with TRBJ2-1; D unresolved. This CDR3 has 15 residues. The V end lost 1 base, the J end lost 10 bases, and 17 bases lay between the germline ends. Germline assignment: CDR1 LGHDT and CDR2 YNNKEL (reference sequence).

This sequence joins TRBV5-5 and TRBJ2-1, with 9 bases that match TRBD1. Germline CDR1 reads SGHKS; CDR2 reads YYEKEE (reference sequence). The CDR3 has 15 residues. The trim removed 4 bases at V and 5 bases at J, leaving 7 bases unmatched. The CDR3: CASSTAGTGNNEQFF. The CDR3 DNA is TGTGCCAGCAGCACCGCCGGGACAGGGAACAATGAGCAGTTCTTC.

V gene TRBV6-5 combines with J gene TRBJ1-3; D is unclear. V lost 7 bases and J lost 4, with 11 bases in between. The CDR3 length is 13 residues. The germline V gene encodes CDR1 MNHEY and CDR2 SVGAGI. The DNA of the CDR3 is TGTGCCAGCACACCATGGGAGGGAAACACCATATATTTT. Protein product: CASTPWEGNTIYF.

The genes are TRBV5-1 and TRBJ1-2; tentative D call: TRBD1 (5 bases). The CDR3 runs 17 residues. Germline CDR1 and CDR2: SGHRS and YFSETQ. V was trimmed by 1 base and J by 1 base, leaving 17 bases between them. DNA for the CDR3: TGCGCCAGCAGCTTGACCTCGACAGCTCCAATTAACTATGGCTACACCTTC. It is translated as CASSLTSTAPINYGYTF.

In DNA, the CDR3 is TGTGCCAGTAGTTCTCTTTTCCGGACAGGGGTCCAGCCCCAGCATTTT. This encodes CASSSLFRTGVQPQHF. The gene calls are TRBV19 and TRBJ1-5; 9 bases agree with TRBD1. V was pared by 5 bases and J by 7 bases, with 12 bases of the junction left unmatched. Germline V gene sequence: CDR1 LNHDA, CDR2 SQIVND (reference sequence). The CDR3 sequence is 16 residues long.

This chain links TRBV28 with TRBJ1-5; D call uncertain. In germline, CDR1 is MDHEN, CDR2 SYDVKM. V was shortened by 3 bases and J by 1 base, with 4 bases between the two germline ends. CDR3 size: 13 residues. The CDR3 reads CASSFGSNQPQHF. In nucleotides, the CDR3 is TGTGCCAGCAGTTTTGGCAGCAATCAGCCCCAGCATTTT.

The sample holds one count of this clone. V usage is TRBV9 and J usage is TRBJ2-3; 11 bases map to TRBD2. The length of the CDR3 is 16 residues. In germline, CDR1 is SGDLS, CDR2 YYNGEE. J lost 4 bases, V lost 0 bases, and 4 bases had no gene match. CDR3 sequence: CASSVEGLAVADTQYF. The CDR3 nucleotides read TGTGCCAGCAGCGTAGAGGGACTAGCGGTGGCAGATACGCAGTATTTT. The whole variable domain, remainder taken from reference TRBV9 and TRBJ2-3, is DSGVTQTPKHLITATGQRVTLRCSPRSGDLSVYWYQQSLDQGLQFLIQYYNGEERAKGNILERFSAQQFPDLHSELNLSSLELGDSALYFCASSVEGLAVADTQYFGPGTRLTVL.